Each of the 10 T cell receptor beta chains below was sequenced from the same sample in a study of vaccination effects on CD4 cells after COVID-19. The antigens for these receptors are not known. Between days 9 and 11 of culture, CD4+ T cells were separated out. Generated by immunoSEQ multiplex PCR, the TCRdb table keeps only in-frame clones and is missing some. The table lists tens of thousands of clones, approximately 74% of them singletons. The sequences come from CD4+ T cells from PBMCs cultured without peptide, collected before COVID-19 vaccination. The receptors come from a human donor who had a prior SARS-CoV-2 infection.

The chain couples TRBV5-1 to TRBJ1-1; D uncertain. Between the trimmed V and J ends, which lost 0 bases and 7 bases, there was a span of 19 bases. This CDR3 region has 16 residues. The germline CDR1 and CDR2 sequences are SGHRS and YFSETQ. The CDR3 region is CASSLGHTNGFGEAFF. CDR3 nucleotide sequence: TGCGCCAGCAGCTTGGGACACACGAACGGGTTCGGTGAAGCTTTCTTT.

This chain joins TRBV6-5 and TRBJ1-1; D is ambiguous. The V gene's germline CDR1 is MNHEY and CDR2 SVGAGI. This CDR3 is built from 14 residues. The V end was cut by 6 bases, the J end by 0 bases, with 11 bases between. The DNA of the CDR3 is TGTGCCAGCAGCTTAGCAGGTCTGAACACTGAAGCTTTCTTT. Its protein is CASSLAGLNTEAFF.

The gene calls are TRBV5-6 and TRBJ2-1; 8 nucleotides align to TRBD1. This CDR3 is 16 amino acids long. Germline loops: CDR1 SGHDT, CDR2 YYEEEE. V shed 2 bases and J 1 base; nucleotides not matched to a gene: 5. CDR3 amino acids: CASSFMTGESYNEQFF. CDR3 in DNA: TGTGCCAGCAGCTTTATGACAGGGGAATCCTACAATGAGCAGTTCTTC.

This rearrangement joins TRBV6-1 to TRBJ2-5; 7 nucleotides match TRBD1. The germline V gene encodes CDR1 MNHNS and CDR2 SASEGT. V dropped 1 base and J dropped 5; count of bases not matched to a gene: 7. CDR3 length equals 15 residues. The CDR3 region is CASSEGDRGWETQYF. The CDR3 DNA reads TGTGCCAGCAGTGAAGGGGACAGAGGTTGGGAGACCCAGTACTTC.

The chain combines TRBV18 with TRBJ1-6, with D hard to call. Trimming cost V 0 bases and J 11 bases, with 17 bases left between them. This CDR3 spans 16 amino acids. CDR1 is KGHSH and CDR2 is LQKENI in the germline V gene. The CDR3 DNA sequence: TGTGCCAGCTCACCACCTGTCTCAACGGGCTCCACACCCCTCCACTTT. Protein product: CASSPPVSTGSTPLHF. The full variable domain, rest sourced from reference TRBV18 and TRBJ1-6, is NAGVMQNPRHLVRRRGQEARLRCSPMKGHSHVYWYRQLPEEGLKFMVYLQKENIIDESGMPKERFSAEFPKEGPSILRIQQVVRGDSAAYFCASSPPVSTGSTPLHFGNGTRLTVT.

This rearrangement joins TRBV10-3 to TRBJ1-6; no clear D. The CDR3 contains 14 residues. The ends were cut back, 3 bases at V and 9 bases at J, with 12 bases in the middle. In germline, CDR1 is ENHRY, CDR2 SYGVKD. The CDR3 reads CAISEGGVPSPLHF. Written as DNA, the CDR3 is TGTGCCATCAGTGAAGGCGGGGTTCCTTCACCCCTCCACTTT.

The chain has TRBV11-3 and TRBJ1-1, with D possibly being TRBD1 (6 bases). CDR1 is SGHNT and CDR2 is YENEEA in the germline V gene. V gave up 5 bases and J gave up 7 bases, with 14 bases separating them. CDR3 length equals 13 residues. CDR3: CASSLGAQSEAFF. The CDR3 DNA is TGTGCCAGCAGCCTGGGGGCGCAGAGTGAAGCTTTCTTT.

The chain carries TRBV6-5 and TRBJ2-1, with D possibly TRBD2 on 5 matching bases. Looked up from germline, CDR1 is MNHEY and CDR2 is SVGAGI. V was clipped by 6 bases and J by 7 bases, with 13 bases between them. The CDR3 is 13 amino acids. The CDR3 spells CASSRPGGNEQFF. CDR3 nucleotide sequence: TGTGCCAGCAGCCGCCCTGGCGGGAATGAGCAGTTCTTC.

The V call is TRBV3-1 (or the pseudogene TRBV3-2), the J call TRBJ2-7, with 12 bases matching TRBD1. The CDR3 is 16 amino acids. The germline gives CDR1 LGHDT, CDR2 YNNKEL (reference sequence). With 0 bases clipped from V and 6 bases from J, the junction kept 6 bases outside the gene matches. CDR3 nucleotides: TGTGCCAGCAGCCAAGACCCCGGGACAGGGGGCTTCGAGCAGTACTTC. It is translated as CASSQDPGTGGFEQYF.

For the CDR3, the DNA is TGTGCCAGCTCACCGGGTATAACTAATGAAAAACTGTTTTTT. Amino acid sequence: CASSPGITNEKLFF. V is TRBV18 and J is TRBJ1-4; D not resolved. Germline V gives CDR1 KGHSH, CDR2 LQKENI. The CDR3 has 14 residues. The germline V and J ends were trimmed by 3 bases and 1 base, with 6 bases remaining between them.